The 9 T cell receptor beta chains listed next were all sequenced from one sample in a study of T cell responses to AZD1222 COVID-19 vaccine (dated by TCRdb to the early 2020s). In light of the paper, this sample's time point label describes: about 28 days (+/-7) after the second vaccine dose. The receptor library was made with the immunoSEQ multiplex PCR assay. TCRdb retrieved this table from immuneACCESS and kept in-frame rearrangements only. Not all clones are present; in checked studies, unresolved V genes account for under half, and no reason is known for the remainder. This sample comprises 90,000 to 150,000 clones, about nine tenths of them detected only once. Around 2.6% of the sample is in the top ten clones. This specimen was peripheral blood, taken 28 days after the second AZD1222 dose. The receptors stem from an adult who received the AZD1222 COVID-19 vaccine.

This chain joins TRBV5-1 and TRBJ2-7; 7 bases match TRBD1. This CDR3 comprises 16 residues. CDR1 and CDR2 (germline): SGHRS, YFSETQ. The ends lost 2 bases at V and 3 bases at J; junction bases unmatched: 11. The CDR3 here is CASSFLSGQRVYEQYF. In nucleotides, the CDR3 is TGCGCCAGCAGCTTTTTATCGGGACAGCGAGTCTACGAGCAGTACTTC.

The genes are TRBV15 and TRBJ1-2; D might be TRBD1 (5 bases). The germline V and J ends were trimmed by 7 bases and 8 bases, with 14 bases remaining between them. In germline, CDR1 is LNHNV, CDR2 YYDKDF (reference sequence). The length of the CDR3 is 12 residues. The CDR3 protein is CATTMGGRGYTF. CDR3 coding DNA: TGTGCCACCACCATGGGGGGTCGGGGCTACACCTTC.

This clone was seen a handful of times. The gene calls are TRBV15 and TRBJ1-3; no clear D gene. V was pared by 1 base and J by 4 bases, with 14 bases between. In germline, CDR1 is LNHNV, CDR2 YYDKDF (reference sequence). This CDR3 contains 16 residues. In DNA, the CDR3 is TGTGCCACCAGCAGAGGAGACGTCCCTATAGGAAACACCATATATTTT. It encodes CATSRGDVPIGNTIYF.

This clone was counted between two and nine times. The chain employs TRBV6-4 and TRBJ1-6; perhaps TRBD1 as D (6 bases). V was shortened by 4 bases and J by 3 bases, with 10 bases between the two germline ends. CDR3 length equals 15 residues. Germline V gene lookup returns CDR1 MRHNA and CDR2 SNTAGT. This CDR3 reads CASSVGAGYNSPLHF. Here the CDR3 DNA reads TGTGCCAGCAGTGTGGGGGCCGGCTATAATTCACCCCTCCACTTT.

This clone was counted a few times. This chain connects TRBV7-2 to TRBJ2-5; D gene ambiguous. Per the germline V gene, CDR1 is SGHTA and CDR2 is FQGNSA. V was clipped by 7 bases and J by 6 bases, with 15 bases between them. The CDR3 consists of 13 residues. In nucleotides, the CDR3 is TGTGCCAGCACCCCGCACCTTCAGAAGACCCAGTACTTC. This gives the protein CASTPHLQKTQYF.

CDR3 region: CATSDLRQGETQYF. Here the CDR3 DNA reads TGTGCCACCAGTGATTTGAGACAGGGGGAGACCCAGTACTTC. The chain couples TRBV24-1 to TRBJ2-5, with 8 bases lining up with TRBD1. The CDR3 has 14 amino acids. Germline-derived CDR1 and CDR2 are KGHDR and SFDVKD. The trim removed 0 bases at V and 5 bases at J, leaving 1 base unmatched.

The chain couples TRBV16 to TRBJ1-2; D is unclear. Germline V gene lookup returns CDR1 KGHSY and CDR2 FQNENV. V was cut by 2 bases and J by 3 bases, with 4 bases left in between. The CDR3 contains 12 residues. CDR3 loop: CASSQKHYGYTF. For the CDR3, the DNA is TGTGCCAGCAGCCAAAAGCACTATGGCTACACCTTC.

The J gene is TRBJ1-3, the V gene TRBV6-5; D unresolved. Germline assignment: CDR1 MNHEY and CDR2 SVGAGI. Trimming removed 3 bases at V and 2 bases at J, with 11 bases between. This CDR3 has 15 amino acids. CDR3: CASSYGRKAGNTIYF. In nucleotides, the CDR3 is TGTGCCAGCAGTTATGGCAGAAAAGCTGGAAACACCATATATTTT.

The chain has TRBV5-1 and TRBJ2-1; 8 bases align to TRBD1. The CDR3 covers 16 residues. The ends lost 4 bases at V and 8 bases at J; junction bases unmatched: 14. Germline assignment: CDR1 SGHRS and CDR2 YFSETQ. The CDR3 is CASSPGDRGFLDEQFF. CDR3 nucleotides: TGCGCCAGCAGCCCGGGAGACAGGGGATTTTTGGATGAGCAGTTCTTC.